These 3 T cell receptor beta chains came from one sample sequenced in a study of CD8+CD57+ T cells in acquired aplastic anemia. According to the study, genomic DNA was the template for TCR beta VDJ and CDR3 profiling. A single record per CDR3 protein comes from TCRdb applying MiXCR to the reads. This table holds roughly 300,000 distinct CDR3 sequences, about 56% found once. The sample taken for sequencing was sorted CD4+, CD8+, or CD8+CD57+ T cells (not recorded which) from PBMCs. The receptor source for this set is a human donor with severe aplastic anemia or a healthy control (not recorded which).

This clonotype turned up a few times. The chain is built from TRBV10-3 and TRBJ2-6; 11 positions agree with TRBD2. The J segment lost 1 base and the V segment lost 4 bases, leaving 0 bases of the junction unmatched. Germline V lookup: CDR1 ENHRY, CDR2 SYGVKD. The CDR3 extends over 16 amino acids. CDR3 coding DNA: TGTGCCATCAGTGCTAGCGGGGGGTCTGGGGCCAACGTCCTGACTTTC. It yields the protein CAISASGGSGANVLTF.

The chain joins TRBV29-1 to TRBJ2-7; TRBD1 aligns across 7 bases. CDR1 is SQVTM, CDR2 ANQGSEA, per germline. This CDR3 comprises 13 residues. Losses at the gene ends were 7 bases for V and 3 bases for J; bases not matched to a gene: 9. For the CDR3, the DNA is TGCAGCGCTTGTGTTACAGGGGACTACGAGCAGTACTTC. The encoded protein is CSACVTGDYEQYF.

This clonotype was detected ten times or more. This sequence joins TRBV7-2 and TRBJ2-2; 8 positions match TRBD2. The V gene's germline CDR1 is SGHTA and CDR2 FQGNSA. V was pared by 5 bases and J by 5 bases, with 7 bases of the junction left unmatched. The CDR3 runs to 15 residues. The CDR3: CASSVVSGDTGELFF. The CDR3 DNA follows: TGTGCCAGCAGCGTTGTTAGCGGGGATACCGGGGAGCTGTTTTTT.